The present T cell receptor beta chain was sequenced within a study of molecular identifiers for immune sequencing clone quantification. The study, taken as a whole, reports: Clones exceeding 20 RNA copies carried over 97% of effector molecules but under 1% of naive-cell molecules.

TCRdb analysed the PCR reads with MiXCR anew, one entry per CDR3 protein. The table includes about 320,000 distinct CDR3 sequences, around 21% detected once. V dropped 5 bases and J dropped 1 base, with 14 bases sitting between them. CDR1 DFQATT and CDR2 SNEGSKA come from the germline V gene (reference sequence). CDR3 length equals 14 residues. Concerning this clonotype itself: The antigen is not known.

Construction of naive CD8 libraries employed about 18,000 to 1,100,000 sorted cells together with 10%, 30% or 50% RNA. For naive CD8 T cells, sorting used the CD8+CD4-CCR7+CD45RA+ phenotype. The J gene is TRBJ2-5, the V gene TRBV20-1; D perhaps matches TRBD1 (6 bases). The origin of this receptor is a human donor in good health. Some libraries in this study had Jurkat cell RNA spiked in. The sample was naive CD8+ T cells from blood, with Jurkat cell RNA spiked in. Specified subset: FACS-sorted CD8+CD4-CCR7+CD45RA+ naive T cells. The DNA of the CDR3 is TGCAGTGCTCCCACAGACAGGAGCCAAGAGACCCAGTACTTC. The encoded protein is CSAPTDRSQETQYF.